Below, 28 T cell receptor beta chains from the same sample are listed, as sequenced in a study of human T cells and chemical hapten exposure. In TCRdb, the RACE reads were re-called with MiXCR into one record per CDR3 protein. Found here are about 350,000 distinct CDR3 sequences, approximately 5% of them singletons; the top ten hold less than 9%. Time point defined: pre-sensitization, week 0. The treatment: therapeutic diphenylcyclopropenone sensitization with weekly scalp DPC. The input for sequencing was whole blood, taken in connection with sensitization to the hapten diphenylcyclopropenone (DPC). These receptors were obtained from a woman between 18 and 30 years old with alopecia areata. Some clones in this sample may be carry-over from other donors' samples.

This clonotype was detected a few times. This CDR3 reads CASSPPGMGIAKNIQYF. In DNA form, the CDR3 reads TGTGCCAGCAGCCCACCCGGGATGGGAATAGCCAAAAACATTCAGTACTTC. The chain links TRBV12-3 or TRBV12-4 to TRBJ2-4; TRBD2 might be the D (5 bases). This CDR3 is built from 17 residues. With 6 bases removed from V and 0 bases from J, the gap between germline ends came to 18 bases.

This clonotype came up a few times. The genes are TRBV7-9 and TRBJ2-3, with D possibly being TRBD1 (6 bases). The CDR3 has 16 residues. From germline, CDR1 is SEHNR and CDR2 FQNEAQ (reference sequence). V lost 4 bases, J lost 2 bases, and 16 bases lay in between. The CDR3 sequence is CASSSSDRFSTDTQYF. CDR3 sequence (DNA): TGTGCCAGCAGCTCGAGCGACAGGTTCTCCACAGATACGCAGTATTTT.

This clonotype was detected many times. The rearrangement uses TRBV6-2 or TRBV6-3 and TRBJ1-2; the match to TRBD1 covers 8 bases. V shed 7 bases, J shed 0 bases, and the junction held 16 bases outside the gene matches. From germline, CDR1 is MNHEY and CDR2 SVGEGT. The CDR3 is 18 amino acids. The CDR3, as DNA: TGTGCCAGCAAGATACCCAGGACAGGGCGGGAAGCTAACTATGGCTACACCTTC. Its protein is CASKIPRTGREANYGYTF.

The table lists this clonotype with many counts. The chain carries TRBV20-1 and TRBJ2-7, with 8 bases aligning to TRBD2. J was trimmed by 4 bases and V by 3 bases; bases with no gene match: 11. Per germline, CDR1 DFQATT and CDR2 SNEGSKA (reference sequence). CDR3 length: 15 amino acids. Here the CDR3 DNA reads TGCAGTGCTAGTAATCTGAGGACTAGCACATACGAGCAGTACTTC. This gives the protein CSASNLRTSTYEQYF.

This clonotype was recorded at least ten times. V and J are TRBV27 and TRBJ1-2; TRBD1 agrees at 10 bases. J was trimmed by 5 bases and V by 2 bases; bases with no gene match: 8. This CDR3 spans 16 amino acids. Per the germline V gene, CDR1 is MNHEY and CDR2 is SMNVEV (reference sequence). For the CDR3, the DNA is TGTGCCAGCAGTTTAGAAGGGGACAGGGGTTTATATGGCTACACCTTC. Encoded protein: CASSLEGDRGLYGYTF.

This clonotype appeared a few times. The CDR3 spells CASSFGSSNYGYTF. In DNA, the CDR3 is TGTGCCAGCAGCTTCGGCAGTTCTAACTATGGCTACACCTTC. This rearrangement joins TRBV7-2 to TRBJ1-2; D is ambiguous. This CDR3 is 14 amino acids long. Germline V lookup: CDR1 SGHTA, CDR2 FQGNSA. The V and J ends lost 3 bases and 0 bases respectively, with 8 bases between them.

This clonotype was recorded once. With a far larger clone one base away, a read error is the likely cause. The chain recombines TRBV5-6 with TRBJ2-1; a possible D gene is TRBD1 (5 bases). V was trimmed by 1 base and J by 9 bases, leaving 8 bases between them. The CDR3 length is 12 residues. Germline V gives CDR1 SGHDT, CDR2 YYEEEE. The CDR3, as DNA: TGTGCCAGCAGCTTGTGGGGCAGTGAGCAGTTCTTC. Its translation is CASSLWGSEQFF.

This clonotype has ten or more counts. The J gene is TRBJ1-2, the V gene TRBV3-1; D might be TRBD1 (6 bases). Germline V gene lookup returns CDR1 LGHDT and CDR2 YNNKEL (reference sequence). V lost 0 bases to trimming and J lost 7 bases, with 12 bases between them. The CDR3 has 14 residues. The CDR3 DNA sequence: TGTGCCAGCAGCCAAGAAGCAACAGGGCTTGGCTACACCTTC. It specifies CASSQEATGLGYTF.

At least ten counts were recorded for this clonotype. The chain couples TRBV29-1 to TRBJ1-1; no clear D gene. Trimming took 2 bases from V and 11 from J, leaving 21 bases between them. CDR1 and CDR2 from the germline V gene are SQVTM and ANQGSEA. The CDR3 is 14 amino acids. The CDR3 loop reads CSVESPVDTAGAFF. CDR3 bases: TGCAGCGTTGAATCCCCGGTTGACACCGCTGGGGCTTTCTTT.

There are many counts of this clonotype. The chain joins TRBV27 to TRBJ1-1; 9 bases line up with TRBD1. Germline V gene sequence: CDR1 MNHEY, CDR2 SMNVEV (reference sequence). The CDR3 consists of 16 residues. The J segment lost 3 bases and the V segment lost 6 bases, leaving 11 bases of the junction unmatched. DNA of the CDR3: TGTGCCAGCAGACGCCAAACAGGGGGCGTGGACACTGAAGCTTTCTTT. It encodes CASRRQTGGVDTEAFF.

The sample holds many counts of this clonotype. V and J are TRBV20-1 and TRBJ1-1, with a tentative D call TRBD1 (6 bases). This CDR3 spans 13 amino acids. The germline V gene encodes CDR1 DFQATT and CDR2 SNEGSKA (reference sequence). Trimming pared 2 bases from V and 4 bases from J, leaving 11 bases between. For the CDR3, the DNA is TGCAGTGCTAGATCAGGGGCGGTCACTGAAGCTTTCTTT. This gives the protein CSARSGAVTEAFF.

This clonotype came up many times. The genes are TRBV4-3 and TRBJ2-1; maybe TRBD2 (6 bases). The CDR3 extends over 14 amino acids. Per germline, CDR1 LGHNA and CDR2 YSLEER. V lost 3 bases and J 6 bases, leaving 12 bases between the germline ends. The CDR3 region has the DNA TGCGCCAGCAGCCAGGGGACTTCCCTCAATGAGCAGTTCTTC. Translated: CASSQGTSLNEQFF.

This clonotype showed up just a few times. The J gene is TRBJ2-1, the V gene TRBV6-5; D uncertain. The V and J ends lost 6 bases and 6 bases respectively, with 9 bases between them. Germline CDR1 MNHEY, CDR2 SVGAGI. This CDR3 has 12 amino acids. The CDR3 sequence is CASRYGSNEQFF. The CDR3 nucleotides read TGTGCCAGCAGGTACGGAAGCAATGAGCAGTTCTTC.

V is TRBV6-2 or TRBV6-3 and J is TRBJ1-1; D unclear. V shed 3 bases and J shed 5 bases, with 13 bases lying between them. This CDR3 comprises 14 residues. CDR1 and CDR2 (germline): MNHEY, SVGEGT. Here the CDR3 DNA reads TGTGCCAGCAGTTATATTGGGCCGATGACTGAAGCTTTCTTT. Its protein product is CASSYIGPMTEAFF.

This clonotype was picked up a small number of times. The chain carries TRBV3-1 and TRBJ1-5; D may be TRBD1 (5 bases). The ends were cut back, 3 bases at V and 4 bases at J, with 13 bases in the middle. In germline, CDR1 is LGHDT, CDR2 YNNKEL (reference sequence). The CDR3 sequence is 15 residues long. The CDR3 protein is CASSQAGTGNQPQHF. The CDR3 bases are TGTGCCAGCAGCCAGGCCGGGACGGGGAATCAGCCCCAGCATTTT.

This clonotype was counted at least ten times. The rearrangement uses TRBV2 and TRBJ1-6; D gene unclear. Germline loops: CDR1 SNHLY, CDR2 FYNNEI. The CDR3 extends over 12 amino acids. Trimming removed 8 bases at V and 7 bases at J, with 9 bases between. CDR3 nucleotide sequence: TGTGCCAGCGAAGCAGCGAATTCACCCCTCCACTTT. Translating gives CASEAANSPLHF.

This clonotype was observed at least ten times. V is TRBV10-3 and J is TRBJ2-7; 9 nucleotides match TRBD1. V shed 11 bases and J 0 bases; nucleotides not matched to a gene: 5. Germline V gene sequence: CDR1 ENHRY, CDR2 SYGVKD. The CDR3 contains 13 residues. This CDR3 reads CASGQGLSYEQYF. The CDR3 region has the DNA TGTGCCTCGGGACAGGGACTCTCCTACGAGCAGTACTTC.

The J gene is TRBJ1-2, the V gene TRBV3-1; maybe TRBD1 (5 bases). From germline, CDR1 is LGHDT and CDR2 YNNKEL (reference sequence). Trimming left V 3 bases short and J 5 bases short, with 10 bases between. The CDR3 runs to 13 residues. The CDR3 loop reads CASSQGTLYGYTF. The CDR3 DNA reads TGTGCCAGCAGCCAGGGGACCCTATATGGCTACACCTTC.

The V and J genes are TRBV15 and TRBJ1-2; D might be TRBD1 (5 bases). Germline CDR1 and CDR2: LNHNV and YYDKDF (reference sequence). Trimming removed 5 bases at V and 3 bases at J, with 13 bases between. The CDR3 is 14 amino acids. The CDR3 loop is CATSARGGDYGYTF. DNA for the CDR3: TGTGCCACCAGCGCCCGGGGCGGGGACTATGGCTACACCTTC.

There are a few counts of this clonotype. The rearrangement links TRBV29-1 to TRBJ1-2, with D maybe TRBD1 (6 bases). The CDR3 length is 11 residues. The germline gives CDR1 SQVTM, CDR2 ANQGSEA. The CDR3 nucleotides read TGCAGTACCTTGGGGACATATGGCTACACCTTC. This codes for CSTLGTYGYTF.

V usage is TRBV12-3 or TRBV12-4 and J usage is TRBJ2-7, with 7 bases identical to TRBD1. CDR3 length: 14 amino acids. Trimming at V came to 5 bases and at J to 6 bases, leaving 10 bases not matched to a gene. The CDR3 bases are TGTGCCAGCAGTCCGCCGGGACAGACGACCGAGCAGTACTTC. Amino acids: CASSPPGQTTEQYF.

This clonotype occurred many times. The rearrangement uses TRBV11-2 and TRBJ2-1, with D tentatively TRBD2 (5 bases). The V end lost 1 base, the J end lost 9 bases, and 10 bases lay between the germline ends. This CDR3 has 13 amino acids. CDR1 is SGHAT and CDR2 is FQNNGV in the germline V gene. In nucleotides, the CDR3 is TGTGCCAGCAGCTTAGTTCTAGCAGTTGAGCAGTTCTTC. It is translated as CASSLVLAVEQFF.

This clonotype was found many times. The V gene is TRBV12-5, the J gene TRBJ2-3; TRBD2 might be the D (6 bases). The V end lost 5 bases, the J end lost 4 bases, and 13 bases lay between the germline ends. Germline values: CDR1 LGHNT, CDR2 FRNRAP. The CDR3 spans 14 residues. The CDR3 DNA sequence: TGTGCTAGTGGTCCGCGAACGGGGGCAGATACGCAGTATTTT. It is translated as CASGPRTGADTQYF.

This clonotype was seen at least ten times. The rearrangement links TRBV29-1 to TRBJ1-2, with D possibly matching TRBD1 (5 bases). CDR3 length: 14 amino acids. Germline V gene data show CDR1 as SQVTM and CDR2 as ANQGSEA. V lost 5 bases and J lost 5, with 18 bases in between. The CDR3 region is CSVHRTGGSYGYTF. In nucleotides, the CDR3 is TGCAGCGTTCACCGAACGGGGGGAAGTTATGGCTACACCTTC. Together with reference TRBV29-1 and TRBJ1-2, the CDR3 gives the full variable domain: SAVISQKPSRDICQRGTSLTIQCQVDSQVTMMFWYRQQPGQSLTLIATANQGSEATYESGFVIDKFPISRPNLTFSTLTVSNMSPEDSSIYLCSVHRTGGSYGYTFGSGTRLTVV.

This clonotype was picked up a small number of times. The chain has TRBV7-2 and TRBJ2-1; D not certain. V was shortened by 2 bases and J by 7 bases, with 9 bases between the two germline ends. The length of the CDR3 is 13 residues. The germline V gene encodes CDR1 SGHTA and CDR2 FQGNSA. CDR3 protein: CASSLFGVNEQFF. CDR3 DNA: TGTGCCAGCAGCTTATTTGGGGTTAATGAGCAGTTCTTC.

This clonotype was counted many times. The chain combines TRBV4-2 with TRBJ1-6; D unresolved. V lost 0 bases and J lost 5, with 8 bases in between. This CDR3 region has 15 residues. Per the germline V gene, CDR1 is LGHNA and CDR2 is YNFKEQ. This CDR3 reads CASSQDLLDNSPLHF. The CDR3 nucleotides are TGTGCCAGCAGCCAAGATCTCCTGGATAATTCACCCCTCCACTTT.

Ten or more counts support this clonotype. V gene TRBV29-1 combines with J gene TRBJ2-1; D is tentatively TRBD1 or TRBD2 (5 bases each). The CDR3 runs to 13 residues. Germline V lookup: CDR1 SQVTM, CDR2 ANQGSEA. V lost 5 bases, J lost 3 bases, and 11 bases lay in between. CDR3 DNA: TGCAGCGTTTCGACAGCGGACTACAATGAGCAGTTCTTC. Translation gives CSVSTADYNEQFF.

V and J are TRBV6-5 and TRBJ1-1; 7 nucleotides align to TRBD1. Germline CDR1 MNHEY, CDR2 SVGAGI. The CDR3 length is 14 residues. The trim removed 0 bases at V and 6 bases at J, leaving 4 bases unmatched. The CDR3 region is CASSYSNRGAEAFF. DNA for the CDR3: TGTGCCAGCAGTTACTCGAACAGGGGCGCTGAAGCTTTCTTT.